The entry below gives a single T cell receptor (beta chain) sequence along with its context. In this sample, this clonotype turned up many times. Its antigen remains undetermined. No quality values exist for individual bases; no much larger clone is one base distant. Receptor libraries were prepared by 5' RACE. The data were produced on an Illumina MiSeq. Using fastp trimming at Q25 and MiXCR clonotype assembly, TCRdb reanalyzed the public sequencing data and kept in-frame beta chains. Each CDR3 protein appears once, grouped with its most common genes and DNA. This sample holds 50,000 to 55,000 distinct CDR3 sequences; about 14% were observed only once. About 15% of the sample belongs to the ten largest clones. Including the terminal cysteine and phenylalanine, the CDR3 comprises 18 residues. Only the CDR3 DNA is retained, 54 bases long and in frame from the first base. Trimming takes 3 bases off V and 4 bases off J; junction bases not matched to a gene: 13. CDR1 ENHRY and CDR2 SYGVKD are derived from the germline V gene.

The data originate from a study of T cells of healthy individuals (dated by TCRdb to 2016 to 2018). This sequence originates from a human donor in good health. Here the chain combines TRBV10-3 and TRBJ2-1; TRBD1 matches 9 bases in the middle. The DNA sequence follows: TGTGCCATCAGTGAAGGGACAGGGAATTTTAGGGGGTACAATGAGCAGTTCTTC. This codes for CAISEGTGNFRGYNEQFF.